This passage covers 11 T cell receptor beta chains from one sample sequenced in a study of T cells in localized non-small cell lung cancer. Assay: immunoSEQ multiplex PCR; the TCRdb copy retains only in-frame clones and omits some. In the table there are about 900 clones, 20% to 25% of which are singletons. The sequencing used normal lung tissue next to the tumor, collected before any cancer treatment. The receptors come from a man aged 35-75 years with stage III squamous cell lung carcinoma.

This chain joins TRBV6-8 and TRBJ2-7; no firm D call. Germline CDR1 and CDR2: MNHGY and SAAAGT. Trimming stripped 2 bases from V and 7 bases from J, with 12 bases between. This CDR3 is built from 13 residues. This chain's CDR3 is CASSYLGLGEQYF. DNA for the CDR3: TGTGCCAGCAGTTACCTGGGTCTAGGGGAGCAGTACTTC.

By share, this clone ranks as large. This rearrangement joins TRBV9 to TRBJ2-7; D ambiguous. V was pared by 0 bases and J by 0 bases, with 13 bases between. CDR1 and CDR2 from the germline V gene are SGDLS and YYNGEE. CDR3 size: 16 residues. The CDR3 spells CASSVDGGADSYEQYF. Written as DNA, the CDR3 is TGTGCCAGCAGCGTAGATGGTGGAGCCGACTCCTACGAGCAGTACTTC.

The chain has TRBV11-3 and TRBJ2-4; 7 nucleotides agree with TRBD2. Germline CDR1 reads SGHNT; CDR2 reads YENEEA. The CDR3 has 14 residues. J was trimmed by 6 bases and V by 0 bases; bases with no gene match: 2. Written as DNA, the CDR3 is TGTGCCAGCAGCTTAGATTGGGGGGGAAACATTCAGTACTTC. This translates into CASSLDWGGNIQYF.

This clone was detected only a few times. This chain links TRBV6-8 with TRBJ2-3; TRBD2 matches at 9 bases. J lost 2 bases, V lost 5 bases, and 11 bases had no gene match. Germline CDR1 and CDR2: MNHGY and SAAAGT. The CDR3 spans 17 residues. CDR3 in amino acids: CASSPTGLALITDTQYF. CDR3 DNA sequence: TGTGCCAGCAGTCCGACCGGACTAGCGTTAATCACAGATACGCAGTATTTT.

V is TRBV11-3 and J is TRBJ1-1; 11 bases agree with TRBD1. The length of the CDR3 is 14 residues. V was clipped by 5 bases and J by 11 bases; unmatched bases: 10. CDR1 and CDR2 (germline): SGHNT, YENEEA. CDR3 in DNA: TGTGCCAGCAGCCCCCGGACAGGGGGCTCGGATGCTTTCTTT. It specifies CASSPRTGGSDAFF.

The DNA of the CDR3 is TGTGCCAGCAGCGTAGGGCTGGGGGGGCCTGGTCAGCCCCAGCATTTT. Its translation: CASSVGLGGPGQPQHF. The chain joins TRBV9 to TRBJ1-5; D perhaps matches TRBD1 (6 bases). V was pared by 0 bases and J by 6 bases, with 16 bases between. This CDR3 has 16 amino acids. The germline V gene encodes CDR1 SGDLS and CDR2 YYNGEE.

This clone ranks as large. The genes are TRBV4-1 and TRBJ2-1; 11 bases line up with TRBD2. The germline gives CDR1 MGHRA, CDR2 YSYEKL. The CDR3 has 17 residues. V trimming: 0 bases; J trimming: 6 bases; junction bases outside the gene matches: 7. CDR3 in DNA: TGCGCCAGCAGCCAAGATGTGGCTAGCGGGAGGTTCAATGAGCAGTTCTTC. Its translation is CASSQDVASGRFNEQFF.

The chain joins TRBV19 to TRBJ2-7; 7 nucleotides align to TRBD2. This CDR3 contains 15 residues. J lost 0 bases, V lost 5 bases, and 7 bases had no gene match. Per the germline V gene, CDR1 is LNHDA and CDR2 is SQIVND (reference sequence). The CDR3 spells CASSYTSEASYEQYF. The DNA of the CDR3 is TGTGCCAGTAGTTACACTAGCGAGGCCTCCTACGAGCAGTACTTC. The whole variable domain, remainder taken from reference TRBV19 and TRBJ2-7, is DGGITQSPKYLFRKEGQNVTLSCEQNLNHDAMYWYRQDPGQGLRLIYYSQIVNDFQKGDIAEGYSVSREKKESFPLTVTSAQKNPTAFYLCASSYTSEASYEQYFGPGTRLTVT.

V and J are TRBV12-2 and TRBJ2-3; whether TRBD2, the table's D call, matches the DNA was not checked. TRBV12-2 is given as a pseudogene. The CDR3 loop spans 20 amino acids. In DNA form, the CDR3 reads TGTGCAAGTCGCTTAGTTAGAAGGGACCCACGGGGGTCGAGAACAGATACGCAGTATTTT. It specifies CASRLVRRDPRGSRTDTQYF.

V is TRBV6-8 and J is TRBJ2-3, with D unresolved. The CDR3 is 16 residues long. V shed 6 bases and J shed 0 bases, with 16 bases lying between them. Germline V CDR1 and CDR2: MNHGY, SAAAGT. CDR3 region: CASSPSLWISTDTQYF. The CDR3 DNA reads TGTGCCAGCAGCCCCTCGCTCTGGATTAGCACAGATACGCAGTATTTT.

V is TRBV18 and J is TRBJ2-1; D is ambiguous. The CDR3 is 14 amino acids. Germline V gene data show CDR1 as KGHSH and CDR2 as LQKENI. Trimming stripped 0 bases from V and 4 bases from J, with 7 bases between. The CDR3 nucleotides read TGTGCCAGCTCACCACCGTCCCGGTACAATGAGCAGTTCTTC. It translates to CASSPPSRYNEQFF.